These T cell receptor beta chains were read from a single sample in a study of response to subunit inactivated influenza vaccine. TCRdb re-called the RT-PCR reads with MiXCR, one entry per CDR3 protein. The table lists hundreds of thousands of distinct CDR3 sequences, 25% of them singletons, with around 2% in the top ten. The sequencing used CD4+ T cells sorted from PBMCs, collected 5 days after vaccination. These receptors were obtained from a man aged 50 to 59 who received an inactivated influenza vaccine. CDR3s include the opening cysteine and the closing phenylalanine or tryptophan. D genes are given only for firm matches. Size is omitted from some rows. Given values are once, few, many or a class for expanded clones.

cdr3_aa: CSVASRGTETQYF
cdr3_nt: TGCAGCGTCGCCTCTAGGGGAACGGAGACCCAGTACTTC
d_call: .
j_call: TRBJ2-5
clone_size: .
v_call: TRBV29-1

cdr3_aa: CASSLGQGRGGYTF
cdr3_nt: TGTGCCAGCAGTTTAGGACAGGGTCGTGGTGGCTACACCTTC
d_call: TRBD1
j_call: TRBJ1-2
clone_size: few
v_call: TRBV12-3/TRBV12-4

cdr3_aa: CASSLGTPRGELFF
cdr3_nt: TGTGCCAGCAGCTTAGGGACACCCCGGGGGGAGCTGTTTTTT
d_call: .
j_call: TRBJ2-2
clone_size: .
v_call: TRBV7-2

cdr3_aa: CASRGTTQETQYF
cdr3_nt: TGTGCCAGCAGGGGGACTACACAAGAGACCCAGTACTTC
d_call: TRBD2
j_call: TRBJ2-5
clone_size: few
v_call: TRBV6-2/TRBV6-3

cdr3_aa: CAIRPGPLNTEAFF
cdr3_nt: TGTGCCATCCGGCCGGGACCCCTGAACACTGAAGCTTTCTTT
d_call: .
j_call: TRBJ1-1
clone_size: few
v_call: TRBV10-3

cdr3_aa: CSASPLLAGATYEQYF
cdr3_nt: TGCAGTGCTAGCCCGCTTCTAGCGGGGGCGACCTACGAGCAGTACTTC
d_call: TRBD2
j_call: TRBJ2-7
clone_size: .
v_call: TRBV20-1

cdr3_aa: CASSSRGRAFF
cdr3_nt: TGTGCCAGCAGCTCCAGGGGTAGAGCTTTCTTT
d_call: .
j_call: TRBJ1-1
clone_size: .
v_call: TRBV11-2

cdr3_aa: CASSPGGGAAAFF
cdr3_nt: TGTGCCAGCAGCCCAGGCGGGGGCGCGGCTGCTTTCTTT
d_call: .
j_call: TRBJ1-1
clone_size: .
v_call: TRBV7-9

cdr3_aa: CASSQARQGIYNEQFF
cdr3_nt: TGTGCCAGCAGCCAAGCTCGGCAGGGAATTTACAATGAGCAGTTCTTC
d_call: .
j_call: TRBJ2-1
clone_size: few
v_call: TRBV4-2

cdr3_aa: CASSQDPQGSSYNEQFF
cdr3_nt: TGCGCCAGCAGCCAAGATCCGCAGGGGAGCTCCTACAATGAGCAGTTCTTC
d_call: .
j_call: TRBJ2-1
clone_size: once
v_call: TRBV4-3

cdr3_aa: CSVEIGLAGYQYF
cdr3_nt: TGCAGCGTTGAGATAGGTCTAGCGGGATACCAGTACTTC
d_call: TRBD2
j_call: TRBJ2-7
clone_size: .
v_call: TRBV29-1

cdr3_aa: CASSAGTEETQCF
cdr3_nt: TGTGCCAGCAGCGCTGGGACAGAAGAGACCCAGTGCTTC
d_call: TRBD1
j_call: TRBJ2-5
clone_size: .
v_call: TRBV9

cdr3_aa: CASSPGDRAYNEQFF
cdr3_nt: TGTGCCAGCAGCCCTGGAGACAGGGCCTACAATGAGCAGTTCTTC
d_call: TRBD1
j_call: TRBJ2-1
clone_size: few
v_call: TRBV28

cdr3_aa: CASSSWDIRNIQYF
cdr3_nt: TGTGCCAGCAGCTCCTGGGACATTAGAAACATTCAGTACTTC
d_call: .
j_call: TRBJ2-4
clone_size: few
v_call: TRBV5-6

cdr3_aa: CSARGTSRSGELFF
cdr3_nt: TGCAGTGCTAGGGGGACTAGCCGGTCCGGGGAGCTGTTTTTT
d_call: TRBD2
j_call: TRBJ2-2
clone_size: many
v_call: TRBV20-1

cdr3_aa: CSAITGVNYGYTF
cdr3_nt: TGCAGTGCTATAACAGGGGTCAACTATGGCTACACCTTC
d_call: TRBD1
j_call: TRBJ1-2
clone_size: .
v_call: TRBV20-1

cdr3_aa: CASRSTGRQETQYF
cdr3_nt: TGTGCCAGCAGATCTACGGGACGCCAAGAGACCCAGTACTTC
d_call: .
j_call: TRBJ2-5
clone_size: .
v_call: TRBV7-4

cdr3_aa: CASSIMYRDRASLAKNIQYF
cdr3_nt: TGTGCCAGCAGCATCATGTACAGGGATAGGGCATCCTTAGCCAAAAACATTCAGTACTTC
d_call: .
j_call: TRBJ2-4
clone_size: .
v_call: TRBV11-1

cdr3_aa: CASSLGWAYEQYF
cdr3_nt: TGTGCCAGCAGCTTGGGATGGGCCTACGAGCAGTACTTC
d_call: .
j_call: TRBJ2-7
clone_size: few
v_call: TRBV7-2

cdr3_aa: CASLDRGSYNEQFF
cdr3_nt: TGTGCCAGCCTGGACAGGGGCTCCTACAATGAGCAGTTCTTC
d_call: TRBD1
j_call: TRBJ2-1
clone_size: .
v_call: TRBV25-1

cdr3_aa: CASSYFGQTQYF
cdr3_nt: TGTGCCAGCAGTTACTTTGGACAGACCCAGTACTTC
d_call: .
j_call: TRBJ2-5
clone_size: many
v_call: TRBV6-2/TRBV6-3

cdr3_aa: CASSYSFRSNQPQHF
cdr3_nt: TGTGCCAGCAGTTACTCGTTCCGAAGCAATCAGCCCCAGCATTTT
d_call: .
j_call: TRBJ1-5
clone_size: .
v_call: TRBV6-2/TRBV6-3

cdr3_aa: CASSWTPVNTEAFF
cdr3_nt: TGTGCCAGCAGCTGGACGCCCGTTAACACTGAAGCTTTCTTT
d_call: .
j_call: TRBJ1-1
clone_size: .
v_call: TRBV5-6

cdr3_aa: CASSQDLVSQGPSGELFF
cdr3_nt: TGTGCCAGCAGCCAAGATTTGGTATCACAGGGTCCGTCCGGGGAGCTGTTTTTT
d_call: .
j_call: TRBJ2-2
clone_size: few
v_call: TRBV4-2

cdr3_aa: CASSLAVAGDTQYF
cdr3_nt: TGTGCCAGCAGTTTAGCCGTAGCGGGGGATACGCAGTATTTT
d_call: TRBD2
j_call: TRBJ2-3
clone_size: many
v_call: TRBV12-3/TRBV12-4

cdr3_aa: CSAIRHGTSETQYF
cdr3_nt: TGCAGTGCTATAAGACACGGGACTTCAGAGACCCAGTACTTC
d_call: .
j_call: TRBJ2-5
clone_size: few
v_call: TRBV20-1

cdr3_aa: CASSQDNRAGSSYNEQFF
cdr3_nt: TGTGCCAGCAGCCAAGATAATCGGGCAGGGAGCTCCTACAATGAGCAGTTCTTC
d_call: .
j_call: TRBJ2-1
clone_size: .
v_call: TRBV4-2

cdr3_aa: CASSLFHVNTGELFF
cdr3_nt: TGTGCCAGCAGCTTGTTTCACGTGAACACCGGGGAGCTGTTTTTT
d_call: .
j_call: TRBJ2-2
clone_size: .
v_call: TRBV11-2

cdr3_aa: CASSPFMNEQFF
cdr3_nt: TGTGCCAGCAGCCCTTTTATGAATGAGCAGTTCTTC
d_call: .
j_call: TRBJ2-1
clone_size: .
v_call: TRBV7-2

cdr3_aa: CASSPGRGEKLFF
cdr3_nt: TGTGCCAGCAGTCCCGGCCGGGGTGAAAAACTGTTTTTT
d_call: .
j_call: TRBJ1-4
clone_size: .
v_call: TRBV12-3/TRBV12-4

cdr3_aa: CASSEGLPYSTQYF
cdr3_nt: TGTGCCAGCAGTGAAGGGTTACCCTATTCTACGCAGTATTTT
d_call: .
j_call: TRBJ2-3
clone_size: .
v_call: TRBV2

cdr3_aa: CASSTDSCEQYF
cdr3_nt: TGCGCCAGCAGCACGGACAGCTGCGAGCAGTACTTC
d_call: .
j_call: TRBJ2-7
clone_size: .
v_call: TRBV5-1

cdr3_aa: CASSQDGGDNSPLHF
cdr3_nt: TGTGCCAGCAGCCAAGATGGGGGCGACAATTCACCCCTCCACTTT
d_call: .
j_call: TRBJ1-6
clone_size: .
v_call: TRBV4-2

cdr3_aa: CSARLTSGGDEQYF
cdr3_nt: TGCAGTGCTAGGCTGACTAGCGGGGGTGACGAGCAGTACTTC
d_call: TRBD2
j_call: TRBJ2-7
clone_size: many
v_call: TRBV20-1

cdr3_aa: CASSYQRQGTSAFF
cdr3_nt: TGTGCCAGCAGTTATCAGCGACAGGGGACGTCAGCTTTCTTT
d_call: TRBD1
j_call: TRBJ1-1
clone_size: .
v_call: TRBV6-5

cdr3_aa: CSASPGTAASGTQYF
cdr3_nt: TGCAGTGCTTCCCCCGGGACTGCTGCGAGCGGTACGCAGTATTTT
d_call: .
j_call: TRBJ2-3
clone_size: few
v_call: TRBV20-1

cdr3_aa: CASRYGGLAGETQYF
cdr3_nt: TGCGCCAGCAGGTATGGTGGACTAGCCGGGGAGACCCAGTACTTC
d_call: TRBD2
j_call: TRBJ2-5
clone_size: .
v_call: TRBV5-1

cdr3_aa: CASSYYRGSTDTQYF
cdr3_nt: TGTGCCAGCAGCTACTACAGGGGGAGCACAGATACGCAGTATTTT
d_call: TRBD1
j_call: TRBJ2-3
clone_size: few
v_call: TRBV7-9

cdr3_aa: CASSIAGSEAFF
cdr3_nt: TGTGCCAGTAGTATAGCGGGATCTGAAGCTTTCTTT
d_call: .
j_call: TRBJ1-1
clone_size: .
v_call: TRBV19

cdr3_aa: CASSLEFALVGNEQFF
cdr3_nt: TGTGCCAGCAGCTTAGAATTCGCACTAGTGGGTAATGAGCAGTTCTTC
d_call: .
j_call: TRBJ2-1
clone_size: .
v_call: TRBV7-9

cdr3_aa: CSAGGQGLGPYEQYF
cdr3_nt: TGCAGTGCGGGTGGACAGGGGTTGGGCCCCTACGAGCAGTACTTC
d_call: TRBD1
j_call: TRBJ2-7
clone_size: few
v_call: TRBV20-1

cdr3_aa: CASSEVGSRSEAFF
cdr3_nt: TGTGCCAGCAGCGAAGTCGGCAGCCGATCCGAAGCTTTCTTT
d_call: .
j_call: TRBJ1-1
clone_size: few
v_call: TRBV6-1

cdr3_aa: CASSGTGSRLYEQYF
cdr3_nt: TGTGCCAGCAGTGGCACAGGGAGCAGGCTCTACGAGCAGTACTTC
d_call: .
j_call: TRBJ2-7
clone_size: .
v_call: TRBV27

cdr3_aa: CGSSPQNRGTGELFF
cdr3_nt: TGTGGCAGCTCACCCCAAAACCGTGGCACCGGGGAGCTGTTTTTT
d_call: .
j_call: TRBJ2-2
clone_size: .
v_call: TRBV18

cdr3_aa: CSARDIAGLGNEQFF
cdr3_nt: TGCAGTGCTAGAGATATAGCGGGATTGGGGAATGAGCAGTTCTTC
d_call: TRBD2
j_call: TRBJ2-1
clone_size: few
v_call: TRBV20-1

cdr3_aa: CATSDEAGGQIYNEQFF
cdr3_nt: TGTGCCACCAGTGATGAGGCGGGGGGCCAGATCTACAATGAGCAGTTCTTC
d_call: TRBD2
j_call: TRBJ2-1
clone_size: .
v_call: TRBV24-1

cdr3_aa: CASSFRDRLLVYGYTF
cdr3_nt: TGTGCCAGCAGCTTCCGGGACAGGCTACTCGTATATGGCTACACCTTC
d_call: TRBD1
j_call: TRBJ1-2
clone_size: .
v_call: TRBV7-2

cdr3_aa: CASSKTDGNTIYF
cdr3_nt: TGTGCCAGCAGTAAGACGGATGGAAACACCATATATTTT
d_call: .
j_call: TRBJ1-3
clone_size: few
v_call: TRBV12-3/TRBV12-4

cdr3_aa: CSVELTQGSEAFF
cdr3_nt: TGCAGCGTTGAGCTGACGCAGGGCTCTGAAGCTTTCTTT
d_call: .
j_call: TRBJ1-1
clone_size: .
v_call: TRBV29-1

cdr3_aa: CASSQVRPTSGGSLGNEQFF
cdr3_nt: TGCGCCAGCAGCCAAGTCCGCCCAACTAGCGGGGGGTCGCTAGGCAATGAGCAGTTCTTC
d_call: TRBD2
j_call: TRBJ2-1
clone_size: once
v_call: TRBV4-3

cdr3_aa: CASSLGGAAYTDTQYF
cdr3_nt: TGTGCCAGCTCCTTGGGGGGGGCAGCGTACACAGATACGCAGTATTTT
d_call: .
j_call: TRBJ2-3
clone_size: .
v_call: TRBV11-2

cdr3_aa: CASSVEADTQYF
cdr3_nt: TGTGCCAGCAGCGTAGAAGCAGATACGCAGTATTTT
d_call: .
j_call: TRBJ2-3
clone_size: .
v_call: TRBV9

cdr3_aa: CASSPNGVYGYTF
cdr3_nt: TGTGCCAGCAGCCCTAACGGTGTCTATGGCTACACCTTC
d_call: .
j_call: TRBJ1-2
clone_size: few
v_call: TRBV3-1

cdr3_aa: CSLYSPGTVFGYTF
cdr3_nt: TGCAGCTTATACAGTCCCGGGACAGTTTTTGGCTACACCTTC
d_call: TRBD1
j_call: TRBJ1-2
clone_size: few
v_call: TRBV29-1

cdr3_aa: CSARDVSGAPLHF
cdr3_nt: TGCAGTGCTAGAGATGTGTCAGGTGCACCCCTCCACTTT
d_call: .
j_call: TRBJ1-6
clone_size: .
v_call: TRBV20-1

cdr3_aa: CASSISREETQYF
cdr3_nt: TGTGCCAGCAGTATTTCACGGGAAGAGACCCAGTACTTC
d_call: .
j_call: TRBJ2-5
clone_size: few
v_call: TRBV27

cdr3_aa: CASSFNVGRDYEQYF
cdr3_nt: TGTGCCAGCAGCTTCAACGTCGGCAGGGATTACGAGCAGTACTTC
d_call: .
j_call: TRBJ2-7
clone_size: .
v_call: TRBV7-8

cdr3_aa: CASSPTSGASLEQYF
cdr3_nt: TGTGCCAGCAGCCCAACTAGCGGGGCCTCCCTCGAGCAGTACTTC
d_call: TRBD2
j_call: TRBJ2-7
clone_size: .
v_call: TRBV7-2